The clone carrying this T cell receptor beta chain was picked up many times. Its antigen remains unknown. This sample is drawn from a study of blood T cells in healthy people across ages. Study results and caveats: The study lacked donor CMV status, which possibly confounded expanded clonotype changes.

RNA extraction gave at least 5 micrograms of total RNA per sample. Sample-barcoded 5' priming and a J-beta primer mix drove a second PCR of about 7 to 12 cycles. TCRdb analysed the 5' RACE reads with MiXCR anew, one entry per CDR3 protein. Of hundreds of thousands of distinct CDR3 sequences listed, over 40% are singletons. This receptor was obtained from an elderly woman in good health. The sample taken for sequencing was blood.

The CDR3 nucleotides are TGTGCCAGCAGTTGGGGTAGCAATCAGCCCCAGCATTTT. This encodes CASSWGSNQPQHF. The chain combines TRBV27 with TRBJ1-5; D unresolved. Germline V gene data show CDR1 as MNHEY and CDR2 as SMNVEV (reference sequence). CDR3 length: 13 residues. V was trimmed by 4 bases and J by 0 bases, leaving 4 bases between them.